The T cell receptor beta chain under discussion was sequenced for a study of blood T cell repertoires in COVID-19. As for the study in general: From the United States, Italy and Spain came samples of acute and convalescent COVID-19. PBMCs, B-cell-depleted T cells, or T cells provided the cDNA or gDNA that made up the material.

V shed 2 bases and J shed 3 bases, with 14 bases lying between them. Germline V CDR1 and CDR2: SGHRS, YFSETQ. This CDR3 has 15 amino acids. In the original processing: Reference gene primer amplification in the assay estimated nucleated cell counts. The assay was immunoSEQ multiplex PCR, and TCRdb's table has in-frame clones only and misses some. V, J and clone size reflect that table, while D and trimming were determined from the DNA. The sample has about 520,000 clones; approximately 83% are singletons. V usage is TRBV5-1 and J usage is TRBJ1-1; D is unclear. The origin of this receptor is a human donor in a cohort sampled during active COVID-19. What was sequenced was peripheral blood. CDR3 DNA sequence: TGCGCCAGCAGCTTTGGAGGTACCTCAGACACTGAAGCTTTCTTT. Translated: CASSFGGTSDTEAFF.